Listed below are T cell receptor beta chains from one sample, sequenced in a study of blood T cell repertoires in COVID-19. Libraries were prepared by immunoSEQ multiplex PCR; TCRdb keeps only in-frame clonotypes and omits some of them. The table shows around 230,000 clones, with approximately 83% occurring only once. The sequencing input was PBMCs or T cells enriched from blood (not recorded which). Receptors were obtained from a woman in her thirties or forties with acute COVID-19. Both conserved end residues are part of each CDR3. The D gene is left open where the match is weak.

V,J,D,length,DNA,CDR3
TRBV7-6,TRBJ2-1,TRBD2,16,TGTGCCAGCAGCAAGACTAGCGGGAGCTCCTACAATGAGCAGTTCTTC,CASSKTSGSSYNEQFF
TRBV29-1,TRBJ1-3,TRBD1,13,TGCAGCGGGACAGGGTCGGCGGGAAACACCATATATTTT,CSGTGSAGNTIYF
TRBV6-2/TRBV6-3,TRBJ2-4,.,15,TGTGCCAGCAGCAACAGTCCCATAGCCAAAAACATTCAGTACTTC,CASSNSPIAKNIQYF
TRBV19,TRBJ2-1,TRBD1,14,TGTGCCAGTAGTACGACAGGGGGCTCCTATGAGCAGTTCTTC,CASSTTGGSYEQFF
TRBV3-1/TRBV3-2,TRBJ1-2,.,12,TGTGCCAGCAGCCAATCAGGGGATGGCTACACCTTC,CASSQSGDGYTF
TRBV11-2,TRBJ1-4,.,16,TGTGCCAGCAGCTTAGGGCCGGGAGGCTCCTCGAGTGGACTGTTTTTT,CASSLGPGGSSSGLFF
TRBV7-9,TRBJ2-5,TRBD2,15,TGTGCCAGCAGCTCAGGACTAGCGGGAGAAGAGACCCAGTACTTC,CASSSGLAGEETQYF
TRBV5-5,TRBJ2-2,.,13,TGTGCCAGCAGCTTGTCCGGGAACGGGGAGCTGTTTTTT,CASSLSGNGELFF
TRBV9,TRBJ2-1,.,15,TGTGCCAGCAGCGTAGAGGGGGATTCCTACAATGAGCAGTTCTTC,CASSVEGDSYNEQFF
TRBV7-5,TRBJ2-1,.,17,TGTGCCAGAAGCTTGGGGGGAGGGCCGCGCTCCTACAATGAGCAGTTCTTC,CARSLGGGPRSYNEQFF
TRBV29-1,TRBJ2-3,TRBD2,12,TGCAGGGGGACTAGCGGCACAGATACGCAGTATTTT,CRGTSGTDTQYF
TRBV13,TRBJ1-2,TRBD1,14,TGTGCCAGCAGCTTACTAGGACAGGGCGGGGGTTACACCTTC,CASSLLGQGGGYTF
TRBV29-1,TRBJ2-2,TRBD1,14,TGCAGCGTCCGCTTACAGGGGATCGCCGGGGAGCTGTTTTTT,CSVRLQGIAGELFF
TRBV27,TRBJ2-2,.,14,TGTGCCAGCAGTTTAGGTCTAGCGCACGGGGAGCTGTTTTTT,CASSLGLAHGELFF
TRBV12-3/TRBV12-4,TRBJ2-7,TRBD1,13,TGTGCCAGCAGTCAGACAGGGACGCACGAGCAGTACTTC,CASSQTGTHEQYF
TRBV11-2,TRBJ2-1,.,15,TGTGCCAGCAGCTTGGGTCGAGGCTCCTACAATGAGCAGTTCTTC,CASSLGRGSYNEQFF
TRBV6-5,TRBJ2-7,.,14,TGTGCCAGCAACCTCTCAAGGGGTCCCTACGAGCAGTACTTC,CASNLSRGPYEQYF
TRBV5-1,TRBJ2-4,.,15,TGCGCCAGCAGTTCGGGGGGCGTAGCCAAAAACATTCAGTACTTC,CASSSGGVAKNIQYF